This TCR beta chain was sequenced for a study of blood T cell repertoires in COVID-19. In the study overall: The United States, Italy and Spain provided the acute and convalescent COVID-19 samples. In each case, the material was cDNA or gDNA derived from T cells, B-cell-depleted T cells, or PBMCs.

Authors' methods: Scientists estimated how many nucleated cells there were by amplifying reference gene primers. Profiling relied on immunoSEQ multiplex PCR, and the TCRdb table lists in-frame clones only, not all of them. V, J and clone size are taken as reported in that table, and D and trimming were inferred from the DNA itself. The table records 150,000 to 200,000 clones, around 79% of them present only once. V was shortened by 3 bases and J by 4 bases, with 10 bases between the two germline ends. Germline CDR1 and CDR2: SGHDN and FVKESK. CDR3 length equals 14 residues. This clone has only one observation.

Sequencing was done on a sample of peripheral blood. This receptor was obtained from a woman aged 40 to 50 with COVID-19, enrolled during active disease. The V gene is TRBV14, the J gene TRBJ2-1; no firm D call. The CDR3 protein is CASSHGPSYNEQFF. DNA for the CDR3: TGTGCCAGCAGCCATGGGCCCAGTTACAATGAGCAGTTCTTC.